The 31 T cell receptor beta chains in this list originate from one sample, sequenced in a study. The TRBV12-4/TRBJ1-2 clonotypes were amplified using barcode primers with ligated adaptors. TCRdb re-derived calls from the multiplex PCR reads in MiXCR, one entry per CDR3 protein. The sample shows roughly 2,400 distinct CDR3 sequences, 2.4% of them seen only once. Tregs were sorted as CD4+CD25+CD127-/low cells. Sequencing was done on a sample of tumor-infiltrating Tregs sorted from the breast tumor. The receptor set was obtained from a female donor with breast cancer.

By sample fraction, this clonotype is medium-sized. The rearrangement links TRBV12-3 or TRBV12-4 to TRBJ1-2, with a possible D match to TRBD1 (5 bases). The CDR3 totals 14 residues. V shed 5 bases and J shed 8 bases, with 18 bases lying between them. CDR3 nucleotide sequence: TGTGCCAGCAGTACCTGGGGCAGGTCGAGAGGCTACACCTTC. The encoded protein is CASSTWGRSRGYTF.

This clonotype counts as medium-sized (0.01 to 0.1%). The chain links TRBV12-3 or TRBV12-4 to TRBJ1-2; the D gene is possibly TRBD1 (5 bases). The CDR3 length is 13 residues. V shed 6 bases and J shed 5 bases, with 13 bases lying between them. The CDR3 sequence: CASSSQGIYGYTF. CDR3 in DNA: TGTGCCAGCAGCTCGCAGGGTATTTATGGCTACACCTTC.

By share of the sample, this clonotype is medium-sized. The genes are TRBV12-3 or TRBV12-4 and TRBJ1-2, with D possibly being TRBD1 (6 bases). The V end lost 5 bases, the J end lost 8 bases, and 15 bases lay between the germline ends. There are 13 residues in the CDR3. In DNA, the CDR3 is TGTGCCAGCAGTCTCCGGGACACTCGAGGCTACACCTTC. Translated: CASSLRDTRGYTF.

This clonotype ranks as medium-sized. This chain connects TRBV12-3 or TRBV12-4 to TRBJ1-2; a possible D gene is TRBD1 (6 bases). Trimming took 5 bases from V and 5 from J, leaving 12 bases between them. This CDR3 spans 13 amino acids. The DNA of the CDR3 is TGTGCCAGCAGTCGGGACACCATTTATGGCTACACCTTC. Its protein product is CASSRDTIYGYTF.

The gene calls are TRBV12-3 or TRBV12-4 and TRBJ1-2; the D is unclear. Trimming removed 3 bases at V and 7 bases at J, with 12 bases between. This CDR3 is 13 amino acids long. The CDR3 reads CASSFPNGGGYTF. The CDR3 DNA sequence: TGTGCCAGCAGTTTCCCCAATGGAGGTGGCTACACCTTC.

This clonotype was detected ten times or more. V usage is TRBV12-3 or TRBV12-4 and J usage is TRBJ1-2; D unclear. The CDR3 totals 15 residues. Trimming left V 3 bases short and J 0 bases short, with 11 bases between. The CDR3 spells CASSFRVVANYGYTF. In DNA, the CDR3 is TGTGCCAGCAGTTTTCGGGTAGTGGCTAACTATGGCTACACCTTC.

By sample fraction, this clonotype is medium-sized (0.01 to 0.1%). V usage is TRBV12-3 or TRBV12-4 and J usage is TRBJ1-2, with 8 bases aligning to TRBD1. J lost 2 bases, V lost 6 bases, and 2 bases had no gene match. The CDR3 is 13 amino acids. The CDR3 region is CASSRDRNYGYTF. In DNA form, the CDR3 reads TGTGCCAGCAGCCGGGACAGGAACTATGGCTACACCTTC.

This clonotype is categorized as medium-sized. The CDR3 spells CASSLEATYYGYTF. DNA of the CDR3: TGTGCCAGCAGTTTAGAGGCCACCTACTATGGCTACACCTTC. V and J are TRBV12-3 or TRBV12-4 and TRBJ1-2; no reliable D call. The CDR3 covers 14 residues. The V end lost 1 base, the J end lost 3 bases, and 9 bases lay between the germline ends.

By frequency in the sample, this clonotype is medium-sized. The V gene is TRBV12-3 or TRBV12-4, the J gene TRBJ1-2; 7 bases agree with TRBD1. This CDR3 comprises 14 residues. J was trimmed by 4 bases and V by 5 bases; bases with no gene match: 7. CDR3 residues: CASSPGQSSYGYTF. In nucleotides, the CDR3 is TGTGCCAGCAGTCCGGGACAGTCGAGCTATGGCTACACCTTC.

By frequency in the sample, this clonotype is medium-sized. The chain combines TRBV12-3 or TRBV12-4 with TRBJ1-2, with D unclear. The CDR3 totals 13 residues. Deletions cut 5 bases from V and 2 bases from J, with 9 bases between. The CDR3 spells CASSADLNYGYTF. The CDR3 nucleotides are TGTGCCAGCAGTGCGGACTTAAACTATGGCTACACCTTC.

In its sample, this clonotype ranks as medium-sized. The chain uses TRBV12-3 or TRBV12-4 and TRBJ1-2; D not resolved. The ends were cut back, 1 base at V and 8 bases at J, with 14 bases in the middle. The CDR3 consists of 14 residues. The CDR3 bases are TGTGCCAGCAGTTTAGAGGGTGCGGCATCGGGCTACACCTTC. Amino acid sequence: CASSLEGAASGYTF.

There are many counts of this clonotype. The chain links TRBV12-3 or TRBV12-4 to TRBJ1-2; a weak D match, TRBD1 (5 bases). The CDR3 extends over 12 amino acids. V was shortened by 5 bases and J by 5 bases, with 9 bases between the two germline ends. The CDR3 nucleotides read TGTGCCAGCAGTAACAGGTTTTATGGCTACACCTTC. It yields the protein CASSNRFYGYTF.

This clonotype ranks as medium-sized. The chain recombines TRBV12-3 or TRBV12-4 with TRBJ1-2, with TRBD1 as a possible D gene (6 bases). V dropped 6 bases and J dropped 3 bases, with 11 bases sitting between them. This CDR3 contains 13 residues. This chain's CDR3 is CASRKRQDYGYTF. CDR3 DNA sequence: TGTGCCAGCAGAAAGCGACAGGACTATGGCTACACCTTC.

By share, this clonotype ranks as medium-sized. The gene calls are TRBV12-3 or TRBV12-4 and TRBJ1-2; no definite D call. The CDR3 consists of 15 residues. V lost 7 bases to trimming and J lost 5 bases, with 20 bases between them. CDR3 nucleotides: TGTGCCAGCATCATCGAAGAGGGAACTGGGTATGGCTACACCTTC. Its translation is CASIIEEGTGYGYTF.

By sample share, this clonotype is medium-sized. V gene TRBV12-3 or TRBV12-4 combines with J gene TRBJ1-2; TRBD1 matches at 7 bases. This CDR3 has 14 residues. V was clipped by 5 bases and J by 8 bases; unmatched bases: 11. CDR3 nucleotides: TGTGCCAGCAGTCAACAAACAGGGGTGGGAGGCTACACCTTC. This codes for CASSQQTGVGGYTF.

This clonotype is categorized as medium-sized (0.01 to 0.1%). V and J are TRBV12-3 or TRBV12-4 and TRBJ1-2, with TRBD1 as a possible D gene (6 bases). V dropped 6 bases and J dropped 0 bases, with 17 bases sitting between them. CDR3 length equals 16 residues. CDR3 region: CASSRGTQDANYGYTF. Here the CDR3 DNA reads TGTGCCAGCAGCCGCGGGACACAGGATGCTAACTATGGCTACACCTTC.

This clonotype is termed medium-sized. The chain links TRBV12-3 or TRBV12-4 to TRBJ1-2; maybe TRBD1 (5 bases). The length of the CDR3 is 13 residues. The V gene lost 7 bases and the J gene lost 7 bases, with 16 bases spanning the gap. The CDR3: CASNLTRAGGYTF. For the CDR3, the DNA is TGTGCCAGCAATCTAACCAGGGCGGGTGGCTACACCTTC.

By its share, this clonotype is medium-sized (0.01 to 0.1%). The chain has TRBV12-3 or TRBV12-4 and TRBJ1-2; D possibly corresponds to TRBD1 (6 bases). V lost 5 bases to trimming and J lost 5 bases, with 12 bases between them. The CDR3 is 13 residues long. CDR3 coding DNA: TGTGCCAGCAGTCTCACAGGGCCTTATGGCTACACCTTC. It specifies CASSLTGPYGYTF.

This clonotype rates as medium-sized. This sequence joins TRBV12-3 or TRBV12-4 and TRBJ1-2; perhaps TRBD1 as D (6 bases). The CDR3 is 16 residues long. Deletions cut 2 bases from V and 3 bases from J, with 16 bases between. The CDR3 nucleotides read TGTGCCAGCAGTTTATATGCCAGGGGCGTCTACTATGGCTACACCTTC. Translating it yields CASSLYARGVYYGYTF.

By share, this clonotype ranks as medium-sized. The genes are TRBV12-3 or TRBV12-4 and TRBJ1-2; D is uncertain. The V end lost 5 bases, the J end lost 1 base, and 8 bases lay between the germline ends. CDR3 length equals 13 residues. The CDR3 nucleotides read TGTGCCAGCAGTGGAACATTTAACTATGGCTACACCTTC. Its protein product is CASSGTFNYGYTF.

This clonotype ranks as medium-sized. The rearrangement joins TRBV12-3 or TRBV12-4 to TRBJ1-2, with a possible D match to TRBD1 (5 bases). Deletions cut 3 bases from V and 4 bases from J, with 9 bases between. The CDR3 is 13 amino acids. CDR3 DNA sequence: TGTGCCAGCAGTTTGGGACTCCCCTATGGCTACACCTTC. Translated: CASSLGLPYGYTF.

This clonotype is categorized as medium-sized. The chain joins TRBV12-3 or TRBV12-4 to TRBJ1-2; D unclear. This CDR3 has 13 amino acids. Trimming cost V 2 bases and J 2 bases, with 6 bases left between them. In DNA, the CDR3 is TGTGCCAGCAGTTTATTGGGGAACTATGGCTACACCTTC. It is translated as CASSLLGNYGYTF.

In its sample, this clonotype ranks as medium-sized. This chain links TRBV12-3 or TRBV12-4 with TRBJ1-2; 8 bases are a match to TRBD1. Germline trimming cut 3 bases from V and 3 bases from J; bases unmatched to any gene: 0. The CDR3 length is 13 residues. As DNA, the CDR3 is TGTGCCAGCAGTTTGGACAGGGACTATGGCTACACCTTC. Protein: CASSLDRDYGYTF.

By its share, this clonotype is medium-sized. The V and J genes are TRBV12-3 or TRBV12-4 and TRBJ1-2, with D uncertain. The CDR3 spans 16 residues. V lost 0 bases, J lost 3 bases, and 14 bases lay in between. The CDR3 DNA is TGTGCCAGCAGTTTAGCGCTAACCAGGCGGGACTATGGCTACACCTTC. Protein: CASSLALTRRDYGYTF.

By proportion, this clonotype is medium-sized. The chain uses TRBV12-3 or TRBV12-4 and TRBJ1-2, with a tentative D call TRBD1 (5 bases). V lost 6 bases, J lost 10 bases, and 12 bases lay in between. The CDR3 runs to 11 residues. The CDR3 sequence is CASSREGDYTF. The CDR3 DNA is TGTGCCAGCAGCCGTGAAGGGGACTACACCTTC.

This clonotype ranks as medium-sized. DNA for the CDR3: TGTGCCAGCAGTGATATCACGGGACAGGTCTATGGCTACACCTTC. This translates into CASSDITGQVYGYTF. The chain joins TRBV12-3 or TRBV12-4 to TRBJ1-2, with 8 bases aligning to TRBD1. Germline trimming cut 5 bases from V and 4 bases from J; bases unmatched to any gene: 9. CDR3 length equals 15 residues.

In its sample, this clonotype ranks as medium-sized. This chain connects TRBV12-3 or TRBV12-4 to TRBJ1-2; 7 positions match TRBD1. V was pared by 6 bases and J by 2 bases, with 9 bases of the junction left unmatched. The CDR3 runs to 15 residues. The CDR3 reads CASRYAGTANYGYTF. CDR3 sequence (DNA): TGTGCCAGCAGGTACGCCGGGACAGCCAACTATGGCTACACCTTC.

By share of the sample, this clonotype is medium-sized (0.01 to 0.1%). The chain has TRBV12-3 or TRBV12-4 and TRBJ1-2; the D is unclear. V lost 7 bases to trimming and J lost 8 bases, with 14 bases between them. The CDR3 length is 12 residues. Here the CDR3 reads CASIKERRGYTF. In nucleotides, the CDR3 is TGTGCCAGCATCAAGGAACGGAGGGGCTACACCTTC.

By sample fraction, this clonotype is medium-sized. CDR3 sequence (DNA): TGTGCCAGCAGTTTAGGCCGAAATAACTATGGCTACACCTTC. This gives the protein CASSLGRNNYGYTF. The chain couples TRBV12-3 or TRBV12-4 to TRBJ1-2, with no clear D. This CDR3 has 14 amino acids. The V end was cut by 1 base, the J end by 1 base, with 7 bases between.

Many counts were recorded for this clonotype. The J gene is TRBJ1-2, the V gene TRBV12-3 or TRBV12-4; 7 bases map to TRBD1. Germline trimming cut 6 bases from V and 6 bases from J; bases unmatched to any gene: 10. CDR3 size: 14 residues. This CDR3 reads CASSRQGQRDGYTF. The CDR3 nucleotides read TGTGCCAGCAGCCGACAGGGACAGAGGGATGGCTACACCTTC.

This clonotype is medium-sized (0.01 to 0.1%) in the sample. The chain couples TRBV12-3 or TRBV12-4 to TRBJ1-2; D gene unclear. The CDR3 is 13 residues long. V was trimmed by 6 bases and J by 1 base, leaving 9 bases between them. The CDR3 nucleotides are TGTGCCAGCAGAAGCGACAATAACTATGGCTACACCTTC. Translated: CASRSDNNYGYTF.